The rows below give T cell receptor beta chains drawn from one sample of a study of shared clonotypes between healthy human individuals. The repertoire was sequenced with immunoSEQ multiplex PCR; TCRdb's copy has only in-frame clones and lacks some. The sample has about 680,000 clones; about 91% are singletons. The sample taken for sequencing was naive CD8+ T cells sorted from blood. The receptors originated from a man younger than 45 in good health. CDR3s include the opening cysteine and the closing phenylalanine or tryptophan. The order of the fields is CDR3 DNA, CDR3 protein, J gene, D gene, V gene, clone size. A D gene is named only where the DNA matches it firmly. Some rows have no size entry. The others give once, few or many, or a class for an expanded clone.

CDR3nt: TGTGCCAGCAGTCTAGCGGGTGCCTACAATGAGCAGTTCTTC
CDR3aa: CASSLAGAYNEQFF
j_gene: TRBJ2-1
d_gene: TRBD2
v_gene: TRBV2
abundance: NA

CDR3nt: TGTGCCAGCAGGGACAGACTGAATCAGCCCCAGCATTTT
CDR3aa: CASRDRLNQPQHF
j_gene: TRBJ1-5
d_gene: NA
v_gene: TRBV27
abundance: few

CDR3nt: TGTGCCAGCAGTCCCCACAGCACCGAGACAGGGTTTGACGAGCAGTACTTC
CDR3aa: CASSPHSTETGFDEQYF
j_gene: TRBJ2-7
d_gene: TRBD1
v_gene: TRBV27
abundance: NA

CDR3nt: TGTGCCAGCAGCTTAGATCGGACTAGCGGGAGTCGAGAGACCCAGTACTTC
CDR3aa: CASSLDRTSGSRETQYF
j_gene: TRBJ2-5
d_gene: TRBD2
v_gene: TRBV7-9
abundance: NA

CDR3nt: TGTGCCAGCCGGGACAGCTCATACTATGGCTACACCTTC
CDR3aa: CASRDSSYYGYTF
j_gene: TRBJ1-2
d_gene: TRBD1
v_gene: TRBV7-9
abundance: NA

CDR3nt: TGTGCCAGCAGCTTAGGGCCCCCCGGGACTAGAAGGCAGAGCGATACGCAGTATTTT
CDR3aa: CASSLGPPGTRRQSDTQYF
j_gene: TRBJ2-3
d_gene: TRBD2
v_gene: TRBV11-3
abundance: NA

CDR3nt: TGTGCCAGCAGCCTGGGTCCCACGGGACCCAAACTAGCGGCGCAGTATTTT
CDR3aa: CASSLGPTGPKLAAQYF
j_gene: TRBJ2-3
d_gene: TRBD2
v_gene: TRBV7-9
abundance: once

CDR3nt: TGTGCCAGCAAATCACAGGGGGCGATCCACGAGCAGTACTTC
CDR3aa: CASKSQGAIHEQYF
j_gene: TRBJ2-7
d_gene: TRBD1
v_gene: TRBV27
abundance: NA

CDR3nt: TGTGCCAGCAGCCCCGTTGACAGGCCCCCCTACGAGCAGTACTTC
CDR3aa: CASSPVDRPPYEQYF
j_gene: TRBJ2-7
d_gene: NA
v_gene: TRBV7-9
abundance: NA

CDR3nt: TGTGCCAGCAGTTACTCCGGGACGGCGACCTACGAGCAGTACTTC
CDR3aa: CASSYSGTATYEQYF
j_gene: TRBJ2-7
d_gene: NA
v_gene: TRBV6-5
abundance: NA

CDR3nt: TGCAGCGTTGGAGTAGCGGGAGGTTCGGACACCGGGGAGCTGTTTTTT
CDR3aa: CSVGVAGGSDTGELFF
j_gene: TRBJ2-2
d_gene: TRBD2
v_gene: TRBV29-1
abundance: NA

CDR3nt: TGTGCCAGCAGCTCCCGACGGATCAGCACAGATACGCAGTATTTT
CDR3aa: CASSSRRISTDTQYF
j_gene: TRBJ2-3
d_gene: NA
v_gene: TRBV5-5
abundance: NA

CDR3nt: TGTGCCAGCAGTTACGCGGGAGGCAACAATGAGCAGTTCTTC
CDR3aa: CASSYAGGNNEQFF
j_gene: TRBJ2-1
d_gene: TRBD2
v_gene: TRBV28
abundance: NA

CDR3nt: TGTGCCCTGAACACTGAAGCTTTCTTT
CDR3aa: CALNTEAFF
j_gene: TRBJ1-1
d_gene: NA
v_gene: TRBV30
abundance: NA

CDR3nt: TGTGCCAGTCGCTGGGTAGCGACCGGGCGGAATGAGCAGTTCTTC
CDR3aa: CASRWVATGRNEQFF
j_gene: TRBJ2-1
d_gene: NA
v_gene: TRBV19
abundance: NA

CDR3nt: TGTGCCAGCGTGGCGGGCTACGAGCAGTACTTC
CDR3aa: CASVAGYEQYF
j_gene: TRBJ2-7
d_gene: NA
v_gene: TRBV7-6
abundance: NA

CDR3nt: TGCGCCAGCAGCCAACCCAATGGGCCCTACGAGCAGTACTTC
CDR3aa: CASSQPNGPYEQYF
j_gene: TRBJ2-7
d_gene: NA
v_gene: TRBV4-1
abundance: NA

CDR3nt: TGCAGCGTTTTTAGCTCCTACAATGAGCAGTTCTTC
CDR3aa: CSVFSSYNEQFF
j_gene: TRBJ2-1
d_gene: NA
v_gene: TRBV29-1
abundance: once

CDR3nt: TGTGCCAGCAGTTTGGGGCGGGAGCGCTACGAGCAGTACTTC
CDR3aa: CASSLGRERYEQYF
j_gene: TRBJ2-7
d_gene: TRBD2
v_gene: TRBV27
abundance: NA

CDR3nt: TGTGCCAGCAGCTCCGACAGGGGCCTATCTCTTGCCGGGGAGCTGTTTTTT
CDR3aa: CASSSDRGLSLAGELFF
j_gene: TRBJ2-2
d_gene: TRBD1
v_gene: TRBV7-2
abundance: NA

CDR3nt: TGTGCCAGCAGTTTTATAGGGTTTAATGAAGCTTTCTTT
CDR3aa: CASSFIGFNEAFF
j_gene: TRBJ1-1
d_gene: NA
v_gene: TRBV28
abundance: NA

CDR3nt: TGTGCCAGCAGCTTTATATTGGCGGGCCGGGCTTCGTCCTACAATGAGCAGTTCTTC
CDR3aa: CASSFILAGRASSYNEQFF
j_gene: TRBJ2-1
d_gene: NA
v_gene: TRBV7-8
abundance: NA

CDR3nt: TGTGCCAGTAGTATAGGCCGGGGGAACACTGAAGCTTTCTTT
CDR3aa: CASSIGRGNTEAFF
j_gene: TRBJ1-1
d_gene: NA
v_gene: TRBV19
abundance: NA

CDR3nt: TGTGCCAGCAGCGGACACCCCTACGAGCAGTACTTC
CDR3aa: CASSGHPYEQYF
j_gene: TRBJ2-7
d_gene: NA
v_gene: TRBV6-1
abundance: NA

CDR3nt: TGTGCCAGCAGCTTAGATGTTGGGAGCGGGAGGGCGGCAGATACGCAGTATTTT
CDR3aa: CASSLDVGSGRAADTQYF
j_gene: TRBJ2-3
d_gene: TRBD2
v_gene: TRBV11-2
abundance: NA

CDR3nt: TGTGCCAGCAATTCGGGGGGGGCCGGCGAGCAGTACTTC
CDR3aa: CASNSGGAGEQYF
j_gene: TRBJ2-7
d_gene: TRBD2
v_gene: TRBV28
abundance: NA

CDR3nt: TGTGCCAGCAGTTACTCAGGAATGAACACTGAAGCTTTCTTT
CDR3aa: CASSYSGMNTEAFF
j_gene: TRBJ1-1
d_gene: NA
v_gene: TRBV6-6
abundance: NA

CDR3nt: TGTGCCAGCATCAGGGGTGTGAATGAGCAGTTCTTC
CDR3aa: CASIRGVNEQFF
j_gene: TRBJ2-1
d_gene: NA
v_gene: TRBV2
abundance: NA

CDR3nt: TGTGCCAGCAGCGCTTTGACAGTGAACACCGGGGAGCTGTTTTTT
CDR3aa: CASSALTVNTGELFF
j_gene: TRBJ2-2
d_gene: NA
v_gene: TRBV9
abundance: once

CDR3nt: TGTGCCAGCAGCTTGGGTCCAGACCCTAACACTGAAGCTTTCTTT
CDR3aa: CASSLGPDPNTEAFF
j_gene: TRBJ1-1
d_gene: NA
v_gene: TRBV5-4
abundance: NA

CDR3nt: TGTGCCAGCAGCTTGGGGACTAGCGGGATGCGTTCCTACGAGCAGTACTTC
CDR3aa: CASSLGTSGMRSYEQYF
j_gene: TRBJ2-7
d_gene: TRBD2
v_gene: TRBV5-5
abundance: NA

CDR3nt: TGCAGCGTTGAATTACGGGAGCGGGAGCAAGAGACCCAGTACTTC
CDR3aa: CSVELREREQETQYF
j_gene: TRBJ2-5
d_gene: TRBD2
v_gene: TRBV29-1
abundance: few

CDR3nt: TGTGCCAGCAGTTTAGGCGCAACAGGGGGCGATGACGAGCAGTACTTC
CDR3aa: CASSLGATGGDDEQYF
j_gene: TRBJ2-7
d_gene: TRBD1
v_gene: TRBV28
abundance: NA

CDR3nt: TGCGCCAGCAGCTTGGAGACCCGTACAGGCGCAACTAATGAAAAACTGTTTTTT
CDR3aa: CASSLETRTGATNEKLFF
j_gene: TRBJ1-4
d_gene: NA
v_gene: TRBV5-1
abundance: NA

CDR3nt: TGTGCCTTTAAGGCGGTGAACTACGAGCAGTACTTC
CDR3aa: CAFKAVNYEQYF
j_gene: TRBJ2-7
d_gene: NA
v_gene: TRBV30
abundance: NA

CDR3nt: TGCGCCAGCAAGTGGCGGCGGGAGTTAGTTAATGAGCAGTTCTTC
CDR3aa: CASKWRRELVNEQFF
j_gene: TRBJ2-1
d_gene: TRBD2
v_gene: TRBV10-1
abundance: many

CDR3nt: TGTGCCAGCAGTTTACCGGGACAGCACACAGATACGCAGTATTTT
CDR3aa: CASSLPGQHTDTQYF
j_gene: TRBJ2-3
d_gene: TRBD1
v_gene: TRBV6-6
abundance: NA

CDR3nt: TGCGCCAGCAGCGTCACCGGGACAGGGACAGATACGCAGTATTTT
CDR3aa: CASSVTGTGTDTQYF
j_gene: TRBJ2-3
d_gene: TRBD1
v_gene: TRBV5-1
abundance: once

CDR3nt: TGTGCCAGCCGTCGCGGGAGGGGACCGCCCGAGCAGTACTTC
CDR3aa: CASRRGRGPPEQYF
j_gene: TRBJ2-7
d_gene: TRBD2
v_gene: TRBV6-5
abundance: NA

CDR3nt: TGTGCCAGCAGCTGGGGCGGGCGGGACAACACAGATACGCAGTATTTT
CDR3aa: CASSWGGRDNTDTQYF
j_gene: TRBJ2-3
d_gene: NA
v_gene: TRBV7-3
abundance: once

CDR3nt: TGTGCCAGCAGCTCGACAGGGGCTGGGGCCAACGTCCTGACTTTC
CDR3aa: CASSSTGAGANVLTF
j_gene: TRBJ2-6
d_gene: TRBD1
v_gene: TRBV7-9
abundance: NA

CDR3nt: TGCGCCAGCAGCTCCTCGGACAGCCTAGAGACCCAGTACTTC
CDR3aa: CASSSSDSLETQYF
j_gene: TRBJ2-5
d_gene: NA
v_gene: TRBV5-1
abundance: NA

CDR3nt: TGTGCCAGCAGTACCGGGACAGAGTACAATGAGCAGTTCTTC
CDR3aa: CASSTGTEYNEQFF
j_gene: TRBJ2-1
d_gene: TRBD1
v_gene: TRBV27
abundance: once

CDR3nt: TGTGCCAGCAGAGCGGGACTAGAATTTCAGACCCAGTACTTC
CDR3aa: CASRAGLEFQTQYF
j_gene: TRBJ2-5
d_gene: TRBD2
v_gene: TRBV6-1
abundance: NA

CDR3nt: TGTGCCAGCAGCTTGGGTCCCGAGACACGTGCGAACACTGAAGCTTTCTTT
CDR3aa: CASSLGPETRANTEAFF
j_gene: TRBJ1-1
d_gene: NA
v_gene: TRBV5-6
abundance: NA

CDR3nt: TGTGCCAGCAGCTTCCCACGGCTGTCTAGCGGAGGAGGTAATGAGCAGTTCTTC
CDR3aa: CASSFPRLSSGGGNEQFF
j_gene: TRBJ2-1
d_gene: TRBD2
v_gene: TRBV7-9
abundance: NA

CDR3nt: TGTGCCAGCAGCTTAGTCGCGGGAGCGAAGGACAATGAGCAGTTCTTC
CDR3aa: CASSLVAGAKDNEQFF
j_gene: TRBJ2-1
d_gene: TRBD2
v_gene: TRBV7-9
abundance: NA

CDR3nt: TGTGCCAGCAGGCAGGGACAGAGAACCTACGAGCAGTACTTC
CDR3aa: CASRQGQRTYEQYF
j_gene: TRBJ2-7
d_gene: TRBD1
v_gene: TRBV5-8
abundance: NA

CDR3nt: TGTGCCAGCAGCACAGCCAGCTCCTACAATGAGCAGTTCTTC
CDR3aa: CASSTASSYNEQFF
j_gene: TRBJ2-1
d_gene: NA
v_gene: TRBV27
abundance: NA

CDR3nt: TGTGCCAGCAGACAGGGGGCCGGTGAGCAGTTCTTC
CDR3aa: CASRQGAGEQFF
j_gene: TRBJ2-1
d_gene: TRBD1
v_gene: TRBV28
abundance: NA

CDR3nt: TGCAGTGCTAGAGAAGCCTACGAGCAGTACTTC
CDR3aa: CSAREAYEQYF
j_gene: TRBJ2-7
d_gene: NA
v_gene: TRBV20-1
abundance: NA

CDR3nt: TGTGCCAGCAGCAACTCCAAGGGACTAGCGGGGTACGAGCAGTACTTC
CDR3aa: CASSNSKGLAGYEQYF
j_gene: TRBJ2-7
d_gene: TRBD2
v_gene: TRBV5-4
abundance: NA

CDR3nt: TGTGCCAGCAGCCCTAGTACAGGGGCGAACGAGCAGTACTTC
CDR3aa: CASSPSTGANEQYF
j_gene: TRBJ2-7
d_gene: TRBD1
v_gene: TRBV9
abundance: NA

CDR3nt: TGTGCCAGCAGTCTGACGGGACTAGCGGGTGGCAATGAGCAGTTCTTC
CDR3aa: CASSLTGLAGGNEQFF
j_gene: TRBJ2-1
d_gene: TRBD2
v_gene: TRBV28
abundance: NA

CDR3nt: TGTGCCAGCAGCTTAGGGGGATACTACAATGAGCAGTTCTTC
CDR3aa: CASSLGGYYNEQFF
j_gene: TRBJ2-1
d_gene: NA
v_gene: TRBV7-6
abundance: NA

CDR3nt: TGTGCCAGCAGTTCTTCAAACTACGAGCAGTACTTC
CDR3aa: CASSSSNYEQYF
j_gene: TRBJ2-7
d_gene: NA
v_gene: TRBV28
abundance: NA

CDR3nt: TGTGCCAGCAGCCCCCGGACAGGTGGTTACACTGAAGCTTTCTTT
CDR3aa: CASSPRTGGYTEAFF
j_gene: TRBJ1-1
d_gene: TRBD1
v_gene: TRBV7-2
abundance: NA

CDR3nt: TGTGCCAGTAGTATGCAGGGGGTCCCCACAGATACGCAGTATTTT
CDR3aa: CASSMQGVPTDTQYF
j_gene: TRBJ2-3
d_gene: TRBD1
v_gene: TRBV19
abundance: NA

CDR3nt: TGCGCCAGCAGCCAAGGGGCTAGTGGGGACACAGATACGCAGTATTTT
CDR3aa: CASSQGASGDTDTQYF
j_gene: TRBJ2-3
d_gene: NA
v_gene: TRBV4-1
abundance: NA

CDR3nt: TGTGCCAGCAGCGTAGCGGGGGGAGAGACCCAGTACTTC
CDR3aa: CASSVAGGETQYF
j_gene: TRBJ2-5
d_gene: TRBD2
v_gene: TRBV9
abundance: NA